The 10 T cell receptor beta chains presented below share a single source sample, sequenced in a study of T cell responses to AZD1222 COVID-19 vaccine. Clones were sequenced by immunoSEQ multiplex PCR, and TCRdb holds only the in-frame ones, with some missing. Of 110,000 to 150,000 clones listed, roughly 90% were seen once; the top ten hold 2.5% to 4%. The sample here was peripheral blood, taken 28 days after the second AZD1222 dose. The source of these receptors is an adult who received the AZD1222 COVID-19 vaccine.

In this sample, this clone turned up a few times. The chain is built from TRBV11-2 and TRBJ1-1; D ambiguous. CDR1 SGHAT and CDR2 FQNNGV come from the germline V gene. The CDR3 loop spans 15 amino acids. The V gene lost 1 base and the J gene lost 6 bases, with 15 bases spanning the gap. CDR3: CASSLASGTPPEAFF. The CDR3 DNA is TGTGCCAGCAGCTTAGCCAGCGGCACACCGCCTGAAGCTTTCTTT.

The J gene is TRBJ1-5, the V gene TRBV7-2; no firm D call. V lost 3 bases and J lost 4, with 13 bases in between. CDR1 and CDR2 from the germline V gene are SGHTA and FQGNSA. The CDR3 contains 15 residues. The DNA for the CDR3 is TGTGCCAGCAGCTTTAGGAGTCAGGTTAATCAGCCCCAGCATTTT. This translates into CASSFRSQVNQPQHF.

The V gene is TRBV9, the J gene TRBJ2-1, with 8 bases identical to TRBD1. The CDR3 length is 16 residues. The germline V gene encodes CDR1 SGDLS and CDR2 YYNGEE. The V and J ends lost 2 bases and 7 bases, in that order; junction bases with no gene match: 11. CDR3 protein: CASSVRTGRDPNEQFF. CDR3 in DNA: TGTGCCAGCAGCGTCCGGACAGGGCGAGACCCTAATGAGCAGTTCTTC. The full variable domain, in which reference TRBV9 and TRBJ2-1 provide the parts outside the CDR3, is DSGVTQTPKHLITATGQRVTLRCSPRSGDLSVYWYQQSLDQGLQFLIQYYNGEERAKGNILERFSAQQFPDLHSELNLSSLELGDSALYFCASSVRTGRDPNEQFFGPGTRLTVL.

V is TRBV7-9 and J is TRBJ1-1; possibly TRBD1 for D (6 bases). Trimming took off 5 bases at V and 4 bases at J, with 17 bases between the two ends. The CDR3 covers 15 residues. CDR1 and CDR2 from the germline V gene are SEHNR and FQNEAQ (reference sequence). The CDR3 DNA follows: TGTGCCAGCAGCCTAAGAACAGGGACTACCACTGAAGCTTTCTTT. As protein: CASSLRTGTTTEAFF.

The chain couples TRBV29-1 to TRBJ2-3; D gene ambiguous. Germline V gene sequence: CDR1 SQVTM, CDR2 ANQGSEA. V shed 1 base and J shed 7 bases, with 12 bases lying between them. This CDR3 is built from 13 residues. CDR3 nucleotides: TGCAGCGTTGAAGTTCAGGCACAAAATACGCAGTATTTT. Translated: CSVEVQAQNTQYF.

The chain couples TRBV19 to TRBJ1-5; 10 bases match TRBD1. CDR1 is LNHDA and CDR2 is SQIVND in the germline V gene (reference sequence). The CDR3 consists of 19 residues. V lost 5 bases to trimming and J lost 2 bases; unmatched junction nucleotides: 15. CDR3 in amino acids: CASSSGQGGYGWRNQPQHF. The CDR3 coding sequence is TGTGCCAGTAGTTCCGGACAGGGGGGGTACGGTTGGCGCAATCAGCCCCAGCATTTT. Full variable domain (outside the CDR3, taken from reference TRBV19 and TRBJ1-5): DGGITQSPKYLFRKEGQNVTLSCEQNLNHDAMYWYRQDPGQGLRLIYYSQIVNDFQKGDIAEGYSVSREKKESFPLTVTSAQKNPTAFYLCASSSGQGGYGWRNQPQHFGDGTRLSIL.

The chain carries TRBV7-2 and TRBJ2-6, with D possibly TRBD1 on 6 matching bases. The V end lost 5 bases, the J end lost 2 bases, and 7 bases lay between the germline ends. Germline assignment: CDR1 SGHTA and CDR2 FQGNSA. CDR3 size: 14 residues. The CDR3 is CASSPGAGANVLTF. The CDR3 DNA is TGTGCCAGCAGCCCAGGGGCTGGGGCCAACGTCCTGACTTTC.

This clone was seen just once. The chain employs TRBV19 and TRBJ2-7; D might be TRBD1 or TRBD2, each matching 5 bases. The V and J ends lost 4 bases and 0 bases respectively, with 19 bases between them. CDR1 LNHDA and CDR2 SQIVND come from the germline V gene (reference sequence). The CDR3 loop spans 17 amino acids. CDR3 amino acids: CASSSTGALGSSYEQYF. CDR3 nucleotide sequence: TGTGCCAGTAGTAGCACCGGGGCCCTAGGGAGCTCCTACGAGCAGTACTTC.

The chain recombines TRBV6-6 with TRBJ1-2; possible D gene TRBD1, 5 bases. Germline values: CDR1 MNHNY, CDR2 SVGAGI (reference sequence). The CDR3 runs 13 residues. V was cut by 5 bases and J by 2 bases, with 9 bases left in between. The CDR3 reads CASSPGGNYGYTF. The CDR3 DNA reads as TGTGCCAGCAGTCCTGGGGGGAACTATGGCTACACCTTC.

The J gene is TRBJ1-2, the V gene TRBV20-1; no firm D call. The CDR3 is 10 residues long. The V gene's germline CDR1 is DFQATT and CDR2 SNEGSKA (reference sequence). Trimming shortened V by 8 bases and J by 4 bases, and 8 bases separated the two germline ends. The DNA of the CDR3 is TGCAGTACGAACTCCTATGGCTACACCTTC. It codes for CSTNSYGYTF.